This T cell receptor (beta chain) was retrieved from a study of blood T cell repertoires in COVID-19. Profiled with immunoSEQ multiplex PCR; TCRdb holds only in-frame clones, not every one. The profile shows almost 200,000 clones, around four fifths of them singletons. The CDR3 is 18 residues long. Looked up from germline, CDR1 is SGHKS and CDR2 is YYEKEE (reference sequence). Trimming left V 2 bases short and J 3 bases short, with 22 bases between. This chain joins TRBV5-5 and TRBJ2-3; possibly TRBD2 for D (6 bases). The sequenced material came from peripheral blood. This TCR was sampled from a man aged 60 to 75 with COVID-19, enrolled during active disease. The CDR3 nucleotides read TGTGCCAGCAGCTTAGACGTGAGAGGGGAGGTATGGACAGATACGCAGTATTTT. It specifies CASSLDVRGEVWTDTQYF.